Shown below are 10 T cell receptor beta chains from a single sample sequenced in a study of early T cells in non-severe SARS-CoV-2 infection. From the 5' RACE reads, TCRdb called clonotypes with MiXCR, one entry per CDR3 protein. Seen here are 60,000 to 70,000 distinct CDR3 sequences, 5.9% observed once, and the top ten hold 3.4%. The sample here was whole blood, taken at baseline. Every receptor here comes from an adult who was a healthcare worker with PCR-confirmed SARS-CoV-2 infection or an uninfected control (not recorded which).

J is TRBJ2-7 and V is TRBV18; TRBD1 agrees at 9 bases. CDR3 length equals 14 residues. Germline V lookup: CDR1 KGHSH, CDR2 LQKENI. The junction had 5 bases not matched to a gene; V was cut back by 3 bases and J by 5 bases. The CDR3 nucleotides are TGTGCCAGCTCACCTAACAGGGGGCAAGACGAGCAGTACTTC. It translates to CASSPNRGQDEQYF.

This clonotype was counted many times. This sequence joins TRBV20-1 and TRBJ1-2; D gene ambiguous. V was pared by 6 bases and J by 8 bases, with 10 bases between. CDR3 length: 10 amino acids. CDR1 is DFQATT and CDR2 is SNEGSKA in the germline V gene (reference sequence). CDR3 nucleotide sequence: TGCAGTGCCGAAAACCGGGGCTACACCTTC. Its protein is CSAENRGYTF.

The sample holds many counts of this clonotype. V usage is TRBV5-1 and J usage is TRBJ2-1; TRBD2 matches at 9 bases. V dropped 0 bases and J dropped 7; count of bases not matched to a gene: 5. The CDR3 spans 15 residues. Germline CDR1 reads SGHRS; CDR2 reads YFSETQ. CDR3 in amino acids: CASSLVASGTNEQFF. Written as DNA, the CDR3 is TGCGCCAGCAGCTTGGTTGCTAGCGGGACAAATGAGCAGTTCTTC.

This clonotype was detected many times. The chain is built from TRBV29-1 and TRBJ1-1; D is ambiguous. Germline lookup yields CDR1 SQVTM and CDR2 ANQGSEA. The V gene lost 3 bases and the J gene lost 1 base, with 6 bases spanning the gap. The CDR3 runs to 12 residues. The CDR3 protein is CSVDGSNTEAFF. In DNA form, the CDR3 reads TGCAGCGTTGACGGATCGAACACTGAAGCTTTCTTT.

This clonotype has ten or more counts. This chain joins TRBV15 and TRBJ2-2; 11 bases agree with TRBD1. Germline CDR1 and CDR2: LNHNV and YYDKDF (reference sequence). V shed 1 base and J 1 base; nucleotides not matched to a gene: 2. This CDR3 has 17 residues. CDR3 DNA sequence: TGTGCCACCAGCAGAGGGACAGGGGGCGAGAACACCGGGGAGCTGTTTTTT. As protein: CATSRGTGGENTGELFF.

In its sample, this clonotype was seen a few times. The chain combines TRBV10-3 with TRBJ1-1; D remains unclear. V dropped 7 bases and J dropped 0 bases, with 3 bases sitting between them. The CDR3 covers 11 residues. Germline V gene sequence: CDR1 ENHRY, CDR2 SYGVKD. This CDR3 is CAIKVNTEAFF. CDR3 in DNA: TGTGCCATCAAAGTGAACACTGAAGCTTTCTTT.

This chain uses TRBV15 with TRBJ2-1; no reliable D call. The CDR3 sequence is 12 residues long. CDR1 and CDR2 (germline): LNHNV, YYDKDF (reference sequence). The ends were cut back, 0 bases at V and 15 bases at J, with 12 bases in the middle. The CDR3 DNA sequence: TGTGCCACCAGCAGAGACTTCAGTACTCGGTTCTTC. It yields the protein CATSRDFSTRFF.

This clonotype was counted ten times or more. This chain joins TRBV15 and TRBJ2-7; D remains ambiguous. Germline CDR1 LNHNV, CDR2 YYDKDF (reference sequence). V lost 0 bases, J lost 4 bases, and 13 bases lay in between. The CDR3 consists of 15 residues. Written as DNA, the CDR3 is TGTGCCACCAGCAGAGATCCTGGGAATAAGTACGAGCAGTACTTC. This translates into CATSRDPGNKYEQYF.

A few counts support this clonotype. CDR3 nucleotides: TGTGCCAGCAGGGACGGTCAGGGGTACACCGGGGAGCTGTTTTTT. It encodes CASRDGQGYTGELFF. V gene TRBV6-2 or TRBV6-3 combines with J gene TRBJ2-2; D may be TRBD1 (6 bases). This CDR3 spans 15 amino acids. Germline CDR1 MNHEY, CDR2 SVGEGT. V lost 6 bases to trimming and J lost 3 bases, with 14 bases between them.

This clonotype was recorded many times. The chain combines TRBV28 with TRBJ1-2; TRBD1 matches at 8 bases. The ends lost 6 bases at V and 7 bases at J; junction bases unmatched: 1. This CDR3 comprises 11 residues. The germline gives CDR1 MDHEN, CDR2 SYDVKM. CDR3 protein: CASRDRVGYTF. The CDR3 nucleotides read TGTGCCAGCAGGGACAGGGTTGGCTACACCTTC.